Below, 19 T cell receptor beta chains from the same sample are listed, as sequenced in a study of identifying expanded T cells in peripheral blood. Produced via immunoSEQ multiplex PCR; TCRdb's table is partial and in-frame only. The sample carries some 97,000 clones, over 75% recorded once. The source material was blood. Receptors originate from a person aged 18 to 70 in good health.

The chain has TRBV7-6 and TRBJ1-3, with TRBD1 as a possible D gene (5 bases). The length of the CDR3 is 16 residues. Trimming pared 1 base from V and 3 bases from J, leaving 13 bases between. Germline CDR1 SGHVS, CDR2 FNYEAQ. Here the CDR3 DNA reads TGTGCCAGCAGCTTAGTTGTTGGGGGTGGTGGAAACACCATATATTTT. It is translated as CASSLVVGGGGNTIYF.

This sequence joins TRBV9 and TRBJ1-5, with a tentative D call TRBD1 (5 bases). Germline V gene lookup returns CDR1 SGDLS and CDR2 YYNGEE. There are 15 residues in the CDR3. V lost 0 bases and J 6 bases, leaving 13 bases between the germline ends. In DNA, the CDR3 is TGTGCCAGCAGCGTAGCTGCTGGGCAGGGTCAGCCCCAGCATTTT. It yields the protein CASSVAAGQGQPQHF.

This clone has just one count. The rearrangement uses TRBV10-2 and TRBJ2-2; D ambiguous. Germline V gives CDR1 WSHSY, CDR2 SAAADI. Between the trimmed V and J ends, which lost 8 bases and 3 bases, there was a span of 7 bases. This CDR3 is 12 amino acids long. CDR3 nucleotide sequence: TGCGCCAGCGGGTTGGACACCGGGGAGCTGTTTTTT. It codes for CASGLDTGELFF.

CDR3 protein: CASSLGTAHNTEAFF. Written as DNA, the CDR3 is TGTGCCAGCAGCTTAGGGACAGCGCACAACACTGAAGCTTTCTTT. The V call is TRBV11-3, the J call TRBJ1-1; D possibly corresponds to TRBD1 (6 bases). The ends were cut back, 1 base at V and 2 bases at J, with 11 bases in the middle. The CDR3 is made up of 15 amino acids. Germline V gene lookup returns CDR1 SGHNT and CDR2 YENEEA.

The gene calls are TRBV19 and TRBJ2-1; the match to TRBD1 covers 8 bases. The V segment lost 3 bases and the J segment 5 bases; nucleotides outside the gene matches: 3. CDR1 and CDR2 (germline): LNHDA, SQIVND (reference sequence). CDR3 length: 14 residues. The CDR3 DNA sequence: TGTGCCAGTAGTATTCGGACAGGGAACAATGAGCAGTTCTTC. Translated, it gives CASSIRTGNNEQFF.

V and J are TRBV6-1 and TRBJ2-3; no firm D call. CDR1 is MNHNS, CDR2 SASEGT, per germline. V shed 1 base and J shed 5 bases, with 4 bases lying between them. This CDR3 spans 12 amino acids. The CDR3 loop reads CASSEVGDTQYF. Here the CDR3 DNA reads TGTGCCAGCAGTGAAGTCGGAGATACGCAGTATTTT.

Details on this clone: A read error may produce the germline difference seen at one junction end. The rearrangement uses TRBV7-9 and TRBJ1-1; a possible D gene is TRBD1 (6 bases). Germline assignment: CDR1 SEHNR and CDR2 FQNEAQ (reference sequence). This CDR3 spans 13 amino acids. This CDR3 reads CAEWSRGDTEAFF. The DNA for the CDR3 is TGCGCCGAGTGGAGCAGGGGAGACACTGAAGCTTTCTTT.

V gene TRBV4-2 combines with J gene TRBJ2-7; the match to TRBD1 covers 11 bases. Germline V gene sequence: CDR1 LGHNA, CDR2 YNFKEQ. The length of the CDR3 is 14 residues. The V gene end was trimmed by 3 bases and the J gene end by 2 bases; junction bases not matched to a gene: 0. The DNA of the CDR3 is TGTGCCAGCAGCCAGGGACAGGGGGCCTACGAGCAGTACTTC. This sequence encodes CASSQGQGAYEQYF.

Many counts were recorded for this clone. The chain combines TRBV5-1 with TRBJ1-4; 8 bases agree with TRBD1. This CDR3 has 17 amino acids. V was pared by 0 bases and J by 4 bases, with 8 bases of the junction left unmatched. Germline CDR1 SGHRS, CDR2 YFSETQ. CDR3 loop: CASSLAPQTGGNEKLFF. In DNA, the CDR3 is TGCGCCAGCAGCTTGGCCCCTCAAACAGGGGGTAATGAAAAACTGTTTTTT.

The rearrangement links TRBV5-8 to TRBJ2-3; D may be TRBD2 (6 bases). CDR1 and CDR2 from the germline V gene are SGHTS and YDEGEE. Trimming removed 4 bases from V and 3 bases from J, with 18 bases in between. This CDR3 contains 16 residues. The CDR3 loop is CASSPFRGSGTDTQYF. DNA of the CDR3: TGTGCCAGCAGCCCCTTTCGGGGGAGTGGGACAGATACGCAGTATTTT.

This chain joins TRBV11-1 and TRBJ2-5, with TRBD2 matching over 11 bases. The CDR3 is 17 residues long. After removal of 5 bases from V and 3 bases from J, the junction contained 11 bases not matched to a gene. Germline V lookup: CDR1 SGHAT, CDR2 FQDESV (reference sequence). The CDR3, as DNA: TGTGCCAGCAGCGGGGCTACTAGCGGGAGCGGGAAAGAGACCCAGTACTTC. This sequence encodes CASSGATSGSGKETQYF.

This chain links TRBV7-2 with TRBJ1-2, with a tentative D call TRBD1 (5 bases). Germline CDR1 SGHTA, CDR2 FQGNSA. V shed 6 bases and J shed 4 bases, with 21 bases lying between them. CDR3 length: 16 amino acids. The chain's CDR3 is CASSPTGGVTPYGYTF. The CDR3 region has the DNA TGTGCCAGCAGTCCAACTGGGGGGGTGACACCCTATGGCTACACCTTC.

The gene calls are TRBV6-1 and TRBJ2-1; 7 nucleotides match TRBD2. CDR1 MNHNS and CDR2 SASEGT come from the germline V gene. The CDR3 is 15 residues long. The V segment lost 1 base and the J segment 4 bases; nucleotides outside the gene matches: 4. The CDR3 sequence: CASSEVGRVYNEQFF. CDR3 bases: TGTGCCAGCAGTGAAGTAGGGAGGGTTTACAATGAGCAGTTCTTC.

V gene TRBV7-8 combines with J gene TRBJ1-1; the D gene is possibly TRBD1 (6 bases). Germline assignment: CDR1 SGHVS and CDR2 FQNEAQ. V was shortened by 2 bases and J by 4 bases, with 14 bases between the two germline ends. CDR3 length: 15 amino acids. This CDR3 is CASSLLQGSGTEAFF. In DNA form, the CDR3 reads TGTGCCAGCAGCTTATTACAGGGTTCGGGCACTGAAGCTTTCTTT.

The V gene is TRBV30, the J gene TRBJ2-5, with D tentatively TRBD2 (5 bases). In germline, CDR1 is GTSNPN, CDR2 SVGIG (reference sequence). The germline V and J ends were trimmed by 3 bases and 2 bases, with 19 bases remaining between them. The length of the CDR3 is 16 residues. CDR3 nucleotide sequence: TGTGCCTGGAGCGAGGCGAGGGTCTCCGGGCAAGAGACCCAGTACTTC. Amino acid sequence: CAWSEARVSGQETQYF.

The rearrangement uses TRBV6-5 and TRBJ1-4, with D uncertain. The length of the CDR3 is 11 residues. Looked up from germline, CDR1 is MNHEY and CDR2 is SVGAGI. The V and J ends lost 2 bases and 8 bases respectively, with 3 bases between them. The CDR3 is CASSYQEKLFF. The CDR3 DNA follows: TGTGCCAGCAGTTACCAAGAAAAACTGTTTTTT.

J is TRBJ1-5 and V is TRBV4-2; the match to TRBD1 covers 7 bases. V trimming: 0 bases; J trimming: 7 bases; junction bases outside the gene matches: 9. This CDR3 spans 16 amino acids. Per germline, CDR1 LGHNA and CDR2 YNFKEQ. CDR3 DNA sequence: TGTGCCAGCAGCCAAGATAAGATAGGGGGCCGGCAGCCCCAGCATTTT. Protein sequence: CASSQDKIGGRQPQHF.

The rearrangement links TRBV6-1 to TRBJ2-1; 8 bases align to TRBD1. Trimming at V came to 7 bases and at J to 7 bases, leaving 9 bases not matched to a gene. Germline V gene data show CDR1 as MNHNS and CDR2 as SASEGT. The CDR3 consists of 14 residues. The CDR3 protein is CASTWTGFGNEQFF. As DNA, the CDR3 is TGTGCCAGCACCTGGACAGGGTTCGGGAATGAGCAGTTCTTC.

This sequence joins TRBV19 and TRBJ2-1; D is tentatively TRBD1 or TRBD2 (5 bases each). Germline CDR1 and CDR2: LNHDA and SQIVND (reference sequence). Trimming cost V 3 bases and J 10 bases, with 16 bases left between them. The CDR3 is 14 amino acids. This CDR3 is CASSMSSSGDEQFF. The CDR3 region has the DNA TGTGCCAGTAGTATGTCCTCCTCCGGGGACGAGCAGTTCTTC.